These 10 T cell receptor beta chains came from one sample sequenced in a study of T-cell reconstitution after alpha-beta-depleted transplantation in children (dated by TCRdb to 2016 to 2018). Receptors were amplified or captured by PCR. Reads for this sample came from an Illumina HiSeq 2500. To normalize quantification of the TCRbeta repertoire, the TCR libraries were built with molecular barcoding that relied on unique molecular identifiers. TCRdb reworked the public reads: Q25 trimming with fastp, MiXCR clone assembly, productive beta chains retained. Each CDR3 protein gets just one entry, which takes the most common genes and DNA from the rows behind it. The sample table records a few hundred thousand distinct CDR3 sequences; around 9.9% of these occur just once. The ten largest clones take up approximately 5% of the sample. This specimen was PBMCs from the stem cell graft donor, taken from the stem cell graft. The receptors here all came from a human donor who donated a stem cell graft to a child with acute myeloid leukemia.

This clonotype has at least ten counts. The chain is built from TRBV5-1 and TRBJ2-7; 10 bases map to TRBD1. CDR1 and CDR2 from the germline V gene are SGHRS and YFSETQ. V lost 7 bases, J lost 0 bases, and 4 bases stayed unmatched. The CDR3 spans 14 residues. The CDR3 bases are TGCGCCAGCGGAGGACAGGGGGACTCCTACGAGCAGTACTTC. The encoded protein is CASGGQGDSYEQYF.

The table lists this clonotype with a few counts. The chain has TRBV6-2 or TRBV6-3 and TRBJ2-7; maybe TRBD1 (5 bases). The V gene's germline CDR1 is MNHEY and CDR2 SVGEGT. The CDR3 consists of 13 residues. V was cut by 2 bases and J by 7 bases, with 12 bases left in between. As DNA, the CDR3 is TGTGCCAGCAGTTACACCGATCAGGGAGAGCAGTACTTC. It translates to CASSYTDQGEQYF.

The rearrangement joins TRBV7-9 to TRBJ1-2; D remains ambiguous. V was trimmed by 5 bases and J by 5 bases, leaving 15 bases between them. The CDR3 has 14 amino acids. The germline V gene encodes CDR1 SEHNR and CDR2 FQNEAQ (reference sequence). The CDR3 is CASSPAFGWYGYTF. CDR3 sequence (DNA): TGTGCCAGCAGCCCGGCTTTCGGGTGGTATGGCTACACCTTC. Together with reference TRBV7-9 and TRBJ1-2, the CDR3 gives the full variable domain: DTGVSQNPRHKITKRGQNVTFRCDPISEHNRLYWYRQTLGQGPEFLTYFQNEAQLEKSRLLSDRFSAERPKGSFSTLEIQRTEQGDSAMYLCASSPAFGWYGYTFGSGTRLTVV.

The rearrangement uses TRBV7-2 and TRBJ2-5; the match to TRBD2 covers 7 bases. With 1 base clipped from V and 2 bases from J, the junction kept 4 bases outside the gene matches. This CDR3 is 15 amino acids long. Germline CDR1 is SGHTA and CDR2 is FQGNSA. This CDR3 reads CASSLGGLNQETQYF. DNA of the CDR3: TGTGCCAGCAGCTTAGGGGGACTAAATCAAGAGACCCAGTACTTC.

This clonotype was observed at least ten times. The rearrangement links TRBV29-1 to TRBJ2-5, with 13 positions matching TRBD2. Germline CDR1 reads SQVTM; CDR2 reads ANQGSEA. This CDR3 has 14 residues. Germline trimming cut 4 bases from V and 3 bases from J; bases unmatched to any gene: 2. The CDR3 region is CSVATSGREETQYF. Here the CDR3 DNA reads TGCAGCGTTGCTACTAGCGGGAGGGAAGAGACCCAGTACTTC.

This clonotype has a handful of counts. The genes are TRBV29-1 and TRBJ2-5, with TRBD2 matching over 7 bases. V shed 7 bases and J 4 bases; nucleotides not matched to a gene: 12. Germline values: CDR1 SQVTM, CDR2 ANQGSEA. CDR3 size: 14 residues. CDR3 DNA sequence: TGCAGCGCGGAAAGGGCGGGAGAGGTAGAGACCCAGTACTTC. Translating it yields CSAERAGEVETQYF. The whole variable domain, remainder taken from reference TRBV29-1 and TRBJ2-5, is SAVISQKPSRDICQRGTSLTIQCQVDSQVTMMFWYRQQPGQSLTLIATANQGSEATYESGFVIDKFPISRPNLTFSTLTVSNMSPEDSSIYLCSAERAGEVETQYFGPGTRLLVL.

The V and J genes are TRBV5-1 and TRBJ2-1, with D perhaps matching TRBD2 (6 bases). Trimming pared 5 bases from V and 8 bases from J, leaving 23 bases between. Per the germline V gene, CDR1 is SGHRS and CDR2 is YFSETQ. CDR3 length: 16 residues. The CDR3 DNA is TGCGCCAGCAGGTTGACCGGGACTCGCCTACTTGATGAGCAGTTCTTC. Translation: CASRLTGTRLLDEQFF.

CDR3 in DNA: TGTGCCAGCAGCTTGTTGGTGAGGGCTGACTATGGCTACACCTTC. Its translation: CASSLLVRADYGYTF. The J gene is TRBJ1-2, the V gene TRBV5-6; D remains unclear. The length of the CDR3 is 15 residues. V was trimmed by 1 base and J by 3 bases, leaving 13 bases between them. The germline V gene has CDR1 SGHDT and CDR2 YYEEEE.

This clonotype was observed a few times. V usage is TRBV20-1 and J usage is TRBJ2-7; weak D call: TRBD2 (5 bases). Germline V CDR1 and CDR2: DFQATT, SNEGSKA (reference sequence). V gave up 6 bases and J gave up 0 bases, with 15 bases separating them. This CDR3 spans 14 amino acids. The CDR3 DNA reads as TGCAGTGCCGGCGGGCAGTTAGGCTCCTACGAGCAGTACTTC. It specifies CSAGGQLGSYEQYF.

This clonotype was counted ten times or more. The chain links TRBV12-3 or TRBV12-4 to TRBJ2-1, with 8 bases fitting TRBD2. V was pared by 3 bases and J by 6 bases, with 7 bases of the junction left unmatched. The CDR3 is 15 residues long. CDR3 residues: CASSLSGLGLNEQFF. The DNA for the CDR3 is TGTGCCAGCAGTTTGTCGGGACTAGGCCTCAATGAGCAGTTCTTC.